These T cell receptor beta chains were read from a single sample in a study of blood T cell repertoires in COVID-19. Data came from immunoSEQ multiplex PCR; TCRdb stores just in-frame clones and leaves some out. The sample lists about 150,000 clones; about 89% were seen once. The specimen was peripheral blood. These receptors came from an elderly man with acute or convalescent COVID-19. Both conserved end residues are trimmed from each CDR3. Size is stated for part of the rows, as once, few or many counts, or as a class when the clone is expanded.

J gene: TRBJ2-7; clone size: NA; V gene: TRBV6-5; CDR3 protein: ASSKTGTYEQY
J gene: TRBJ2-3; clone size: NA; V gene: TRBV24-1; CDR3 protein: ATSDSPGGRDTDTQY
J gene: TRBJ1-6; clone size: NA; V gene: TRBV6-5; CDR3 protein: ASSSGTGRNSPLH
J gene: TRBJ2-2; clone size: NA; V gene: TRBV28; CDR3 protein: ASTSLGLAGGATGELF
J gene: TRBJ2-1; clone size: NA; V gene: TRBV12-5; CDR3 protein: ASGSRTGKVSYNEQF
J gene: TRBJ1-6; clone size: NA; V gene: TRBV5-1; CDR3 protein: ASNPNRDSYNSPLH
J gene: TRBJ1-1; clone size: NA; V gene: TRBV5-1; CDR3 protein: ASSLGQGVGTEAF
J gene: TRBJ2-1; clone size: once; V gene: TRBV9; CDR3 protein: ASSEGTSGSGGQF
J gene: TRBJ1-4; clone size: NA; V gene: TRBV6-5; CDR3 protein: ASTGTFGEKLF
J gene: TRBJ1-4; clone size: once; V gene: TRBV28; CDR3 protein: ASSLMTGLNEKLF
J gene: TRBJ1-4; clone size: NA; V gene: TRBV19; CDR3 protein: ASSIGGARGNEKLF
J gene: TRBJ1-1; clone size: NA; V gene: TRBV25-1; CDR3 protein: ASSHPRGPGTEAF
J gene: TRBJ2-1; clone size: many; V gene: TRBV7-9; CDR3 protein: ASSSGTSTYNEQF
J gene: TRBJ2-1; clone size: NA; V gene: TRBV6-6; CDR3 protein: ASSQGDSRKQF
J gene: TRBJ1-2; clone size: NA; V gene: TRBV5-4; CDR3 protein: ASSLAFEGLGYT
J gene: TRBJ2-1; clone size: once; V gene: TRBV28; CDR3 protein: ASSLGTGGLIEQF
J gene: TRBJ2-5; clone size: NA; V gene: TRBV5-4; CDR3 protein: ASSLGPGETQY
J gene: TRBJ2-4; clone size: NA; V gene: TRBV19; CDR3 protein: ASSIGTSIQNIQY
J gene: TRBJ1-5; clone size: NA; V gene: TRBV28; CDR3 protein: ASSLGTGLSPQH
J gene: TRBJ1-2; clone size: NA; V gene: TRBV5-6; CDR3 protein: ASSPTAGKSLGYT
J gene: TRBJ1-6; clone size: once; V gene: TRBV5-1; CDR3 protein: ASTPGQGNSPLH
J gene: TRBJ2-4; clone size: NA; V gene: TRBV2; CDR3 protein: ASRTNRGNIQY
J gene: TRBJ2-3; clone size: NA; V gene: TRBV4-2; CDR3 protein: ASSLRLESTDTQY
J gene: TRBJ1-1; clone size: NA; V gene: TRBV5-5; CDR3 protein: ASSWRGNTEAF
J gene: TRBJ1-1; clone size: NA; V gene: TRBV19; CDR3 protein: ASSPGQGAVRDTEAF
J gene: TRBJ1-3; clone size: once; V gene: TRBV30; CDR3 protein: AWKWRGSGNTIY
J gene: TRBJ2-2; clone size: NA; V gene: TRBV7-8; CDR3 protein: ASSLGDRGAGELF
J gene: TRBJ2-5; clone size: NA; V gene: TRBV7-9; CDR3 protein: ASSLVRGAQETQY
J gene: TRBJ1-4; clone size: NA; V gene: TRBV5-8; CDR3 protein: ASSSGRGPAHNEKLF
J gene: TRBJ1-6; clone size: NA; V gene: TRBV6-5; CDR3 protein: ASKAAGESVSPLH
J gene: TRBJ2-5; clone size: NA; V gene: TRBV18; CDR3 protein: ASSAAEQETQY
J gene: TRBJ1-5; clone size: NA; V gene: TRBV30; CDR3 protein: AWSVRDSNQPQH
J gene: TRBJ1-1; clone size: NA; V gene: TRBV5-6; CDR3 protein: ASGEGTGKGNTEAF
J gene: TRBJ2-5; clone size: NA; V gene: TRBV5-1; CDR3 protein: ASSGGQIQETQY
J gene: TRBJ2-7; clone size: NA; V gene: TRBV4-1; CDR3 protein: ASSQETGYYEQY
J gene: TRBJ2-7; clone size: NA; V gene: TRBV2; CDR3 protein: ASSPTYEQY
J gene: TRBJ2-7; clone size: NA; V gene: TRBV9; CDR3 protein: ASSVGASGGSYEQY
J gene: TRBJ2-5; clone size: NA; V gene: TRBV7-2; CDR3 protein: ASSPWELGTQY
J gene: TRBJ2-1; clone size: NA; V gene: TRBV27; CDR3 protein: ASSSIIAGNEQF
J gene: TRBJ2-7; clone size: few; V gene: TRBV11-2; CDR3 protein: ASSLVRQTYEQY
J gene: TRBJ1-2; clone size: NA; V gene: TRBV7-9; CDR3 protein: ASSLEQYGYT
J gene: TRBJ1-3; clone size: NA; V gene: TRBV6-5; CDR3 protein: ASSLGRGSGNTIY
J gene: TRBJ2-1; clone size: NA; V gene: TRBV25-1; CDR3 protein: ASSTWTGRSYNEQF
J gene: TRBJ2-5; clone size: NA; V gene: TRBV25-1; CDR3 protein: ASSETDFSTQY
J gene: TRBJ2-7; clone size: NA; V gene: TRBV2; CDR3 protein: ASRTDSPSDTY
J gene: TRBJ2-7; clone size: NA; V gene: TRBV7-9; CDR3 protein: ASSFTESEQY
J gene: TRBJ2-7; clone size: few; V gene: TRBV27; CDR3 protein: ASSSLGSGVNEQY
J gene: TRBJ2-7; clone size: NA; V gene: TRBV6-5; CDR3 protein: ASKAGTSGAYEQY
J gene: TRBJ1-1; clone size: NA; V gene: TRBV11-2; CDR3 protein: ASSLGSGGVNTEAF
J gene: TRBJ2-5; clone size: NA; V gene: TRBV5-5; CDR3 protein: ASSWAGSLQETQY
J gene: TRBJ1-5; clone size: NA; V gene: TRBV5-1; CDR3 protein: ASSGGQGGQPQH